The clone carrying this T cell receptor (beta chain) showed up just a few times. Its specificity is not known. The PCR had 60 Vbeta and 13 Jbeta primers. TCRdb's copy holds only in-frame clones and misses some; the assay was immunoSEQ multiplex PCR. Of fewer than 110,000 clones in the sample, 77% were seen once. The sample comes from a study of cytomegalovirus exposure and HLA in healthy donors. Study results and limitations: Another analysis was done later, and it associated approximately 18,000 TCR beta sequences with HLA alleles at 0.05 false discovery rate.

At the time of sampling, donors were nominally healthy, though unrecorded immune exposures were likely. Sequencing used PBMCs. The receptor was isolated from a male donor in good health and CMV-seronegative.

DNA for the CDR3: TGTGCCACCAGCAGGGCCAGAATTGACACTGAAGCTTTCTTT. Residues: CATSRARIDTEAFF. The rearrangement links TRBV15 to TRBJ1-1, with D uncertain. From germline, CDR1 is LNHNV and CDR2 YYDKDF (reference sequence). The CDR3 length is 14 residues. V dropped 3 bases and J dropped 3 bases, with 11 bases sitting between them.